This paragraph reports one T cell receptor beta chain. What it binds is unknown. Germline V gives CDR1 SGHTA, CDR2 FQGNSA. V was pared by 5 bases and J by 2 bases, with 13 bases between. This CDR3 contains 14 residues. This sample is drawn from a study of CD4 T cells in relation to SARS-CoV-2 and coronaviruses. Study context: Crossreactive spike epitopes shared across donors were mapped to their HLA restriction.

Points from the study as a whole: The cross-reactivity analysis covered only spike protein, not other viral proteins.

Unexposed donor CD4+ T cells date from about 2010-2019, before the COVID-19 pandemic. Repertoires were generated with immunoSEQ multiplex PCR, while TCRdb's copy carries only in-frame clones and drops some. The data contain about 64,000 clones, about 95% of them singletons. Sequencing was done on a sample of naive CD4+ T cells from PBMCs. Noted subset: naive CD4+ T cells isolated by negative enrichment. The TCR was taken from a human donor in good health. The chain carries TRBV7-2 and TRBJ2-7; D not certain. CDR3 sequence: CASSPPGRAYEQYF. In nucleotides, the CDR3 is TGTGCCAGCAGCCCCCCGGGTAGGGCCTACGAGCAGTACTTC. The full variable domain, its missing parts supplied by reference TRBV7-2 and TRBJ2-7, is GAGVSQSPSNKVTEKGKDVELRCDPISGHTALYWYRQSLGQGLEFLIYFQGNSAPDKSGLPSDRFSAERTGGSVSTLTIQRTQQEDSAVYLCASSPPGRAYEQYFGPGTRLTVT.